What follows is one TCR beta chain and its context. The sample belongs to a study of blood T cell repertoires in COVID-19. Across the study: Both acute and convalescent COVID-19 samples were obtained from the United States, Italy and Spain. T cells, B-cell-depleted T cells, or PBMCs provided the cDNA or gDNA that served as material.

This CDR3 is 13 amino acids long. The trim removed 5 bases at V and 8 bases at J, leaving 5 bases unmatched. In the original processing: Amplification from reference gene primers served as the basis for estimated nucleated cell counts. Profiling relied on immunoSEQ multiplex PCR, and the TCRdb table lists in-frame clones only, not all of them. V and J calls and clone size come straight from that table; D and trimming were deduced from the DNA. The sample yields 120,000 to 150,000 clones, approximately 88% seen once. This chain joins TRBV12-3 or TRBV12-4 and TRBJ1-2, with 10 nucleotides matching TRBD1. Sequenced: peripheral blood. This TCR was sampled from a woman aged 50 to 60 with acute or convalescent COVID-19. The CDR3 region is CASSLGTGEGYTF. The CDR3 nucleotides are TGTGCCAGCAGTCTCGGGACAGGGGAAGGCTACACCTTC.